Below, 3 T cell receptor beta chains from the same sample are listed, as sequenced in a study of blood T cell repertoires in COVID-19. Libraries were prepared by immunoSEQ multiplex PCR; TCRdb keeps only in-frame clonotypes and omits some of them. The table lists hundreds of thousands of clones, 75% to 90% of them singletons. Sequenced material: PBMCs or T cells enriched from blood (not recorded which). The receptors were sampled from a woman under 30 who had recovered from COVID-19.

The chain recombines TRBV2 with TRBJ1-1; 8 bases match TRBD1. V lost 6 bases to trimming and J lost 5 bases; unmatched junction nucleotides: 5. The CDR3 extends over 13 amino acids. Per the germline V gene, CDR1 is SNHLY and CDR2 is FYNNEI. The CDR3 DNA sequence: TGTGCCAGCAGCATCGGACAGGGTACTGAAGCTTTCTTT. Amino acids: CASSIGQGTEAFF. Full variable domain (missing parts from reference TRBV2 and TRBJ1-1): EPEVTQTPSHQVTQMGQEVILRCVPISNHLYFYWYRQILGQKVEFLVSFYNNEISEKSEIFDDQFSVERPDGSNFTLKIRSTKLEDSAMYFCASSIGQGTEAFFGQGTRLTVV.

The CDR3 loop reads CASRRRNEQFF. CDR3 in DNA: TGTGCCAGCAGGCGGCGAAATGAGCAGTTCTTC. This chain connects TRBV2 to TRBJ2-1; D not certain. CDR3 length: 11 residues. With 6 bases removed from V and 7 bases from J, the gap between germline ends came to 7 bases. Germline V gives CDR1 SNHLY, CDR2 FYNNEI.

This clone was seen more than once but under ten times. The chain has TRBV5-1 and TRBJ2-7; tentative D call: TRBD1 (6 bases). The CDR3 consists of 16 residues. CDR1 is SGHRS and CDR2 is YFSETQ in the germline V gene. V lost 2 bases and J 3 bases, leaving 18 bases between the germline ends. CDR3 residues: CASSFGQSPTGYEQYF. CDR3 DNA sequence: TGCGCCAGCAGCTTTGGACAGAGTCCCACCGGCTACGAGCAGTACTTC.